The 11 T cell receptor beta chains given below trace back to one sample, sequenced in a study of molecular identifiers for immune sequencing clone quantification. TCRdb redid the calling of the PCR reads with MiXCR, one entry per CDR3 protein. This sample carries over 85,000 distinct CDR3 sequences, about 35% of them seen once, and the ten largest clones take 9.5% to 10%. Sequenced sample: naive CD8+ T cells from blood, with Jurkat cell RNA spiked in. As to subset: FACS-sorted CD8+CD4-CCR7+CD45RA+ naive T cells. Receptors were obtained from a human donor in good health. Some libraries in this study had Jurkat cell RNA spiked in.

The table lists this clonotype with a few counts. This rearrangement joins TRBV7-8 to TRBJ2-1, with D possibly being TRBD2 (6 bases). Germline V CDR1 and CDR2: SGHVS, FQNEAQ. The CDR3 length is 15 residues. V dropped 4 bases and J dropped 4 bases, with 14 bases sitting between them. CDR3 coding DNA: TGTGCCAGCAGCTCGCCCGGGACTTTTTACAATGAGCAGTTCTTC. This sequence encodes CASSSPGTFYNEQFF.

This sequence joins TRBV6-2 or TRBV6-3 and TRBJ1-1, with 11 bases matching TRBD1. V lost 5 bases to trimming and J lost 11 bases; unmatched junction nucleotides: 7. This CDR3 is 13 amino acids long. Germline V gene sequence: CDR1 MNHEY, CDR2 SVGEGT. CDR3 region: CASSPGTGGFAFF. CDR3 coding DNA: TGTGCCAGCAGTCCCGGGACAGGGGGATTCGCTTTCTTT.

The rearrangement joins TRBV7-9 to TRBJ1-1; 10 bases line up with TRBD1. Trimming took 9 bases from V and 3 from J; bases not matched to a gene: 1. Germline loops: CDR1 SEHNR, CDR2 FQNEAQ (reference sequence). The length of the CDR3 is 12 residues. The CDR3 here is CASGQGDTEAFF. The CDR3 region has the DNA TGTGCCAGTGGACAGGGGGACACTGAAGCTTTCTTT.

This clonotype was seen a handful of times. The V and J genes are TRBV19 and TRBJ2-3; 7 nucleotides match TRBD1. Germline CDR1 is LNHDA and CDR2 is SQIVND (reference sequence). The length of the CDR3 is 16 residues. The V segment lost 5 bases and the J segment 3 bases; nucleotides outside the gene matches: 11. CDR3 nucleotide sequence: TGTGCCAGTAGTCCCACGAAGACAGGGTATACAGATACGCAGTATTTT. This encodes CASSPTKTGYTDTQYF.

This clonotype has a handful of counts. The DNA of the CDR3 is TGTGCCAGCAGTCTTGGGGGGGAGGGCAGGCCAGTTACGCAGTATTTT. It translates to CASSLGGEGRPVTQYF. The chain carries TRBV12-3 or TRBV12-4 and TRBJ2-3; the match to TRBD2 covers 7 bases. V dropped 5 bases and J dropped 8; count of bases not matched to a gene: 16. This CDR3 comprises 16 residues.

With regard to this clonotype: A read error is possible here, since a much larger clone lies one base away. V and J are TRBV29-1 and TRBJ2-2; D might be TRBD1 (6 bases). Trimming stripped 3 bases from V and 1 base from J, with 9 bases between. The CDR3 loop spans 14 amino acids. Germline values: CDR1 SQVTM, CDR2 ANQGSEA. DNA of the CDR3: TGCAGCGTTGATAGGGACAAGAACACCGGGGAGCTGTTTTTT. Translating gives CSVDRDKNTGELFF.

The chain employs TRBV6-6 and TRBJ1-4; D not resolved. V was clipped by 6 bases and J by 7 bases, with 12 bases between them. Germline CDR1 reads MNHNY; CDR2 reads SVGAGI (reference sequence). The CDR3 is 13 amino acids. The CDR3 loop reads CASSPWASEKLFF. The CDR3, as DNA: TGTGCCAGCAGCCCCTGGGCAAGTGAAAAACTGTTTTTT.

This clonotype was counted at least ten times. Here the CDR3 DNA reads TGTGCCAGCAGTACTGCGGTGGAGACTGAAGCTTTCTTT. Residues: CASSTAVETEAFF. The chain combines TRBV28 with TRBJ1-1; D not resolved. From germline, CDR1 is MDHEN and CDR2 SYDVKM. Deletions cut 5 bases from V and 5 bases from J, with 12 bases between. The CDR3 totals 13 residues.

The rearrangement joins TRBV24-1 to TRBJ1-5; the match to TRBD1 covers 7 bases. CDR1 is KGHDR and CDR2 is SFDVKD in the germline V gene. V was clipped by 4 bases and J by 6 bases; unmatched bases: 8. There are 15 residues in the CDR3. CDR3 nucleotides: TGTGCCACCAGTGACCCCGGACAGGTGGGTCAGCCCCAGCATTTT. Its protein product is CATSDPGQVGQPQHF.

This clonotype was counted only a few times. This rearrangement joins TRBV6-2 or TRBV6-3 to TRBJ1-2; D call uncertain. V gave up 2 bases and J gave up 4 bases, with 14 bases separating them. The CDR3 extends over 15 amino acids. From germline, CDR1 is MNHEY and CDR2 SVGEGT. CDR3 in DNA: TGTGCCAGCAGTTACGCACCCCTTAATAGCTATGGCTACACCTTC. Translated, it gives CASSYAPLNSYGYTF.

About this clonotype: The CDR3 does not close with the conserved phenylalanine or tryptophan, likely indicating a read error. CDR3: CATSGRNGAFY. The CDR3 DNA reads TGTGCCACCAGTGGGAGGAATGGAGCTTTCTAT. The chain couples TRBV24-1 to TRBJ1-1; D is unresolved. This CDR3 is 11 amino acids long. The germline V and J ends were trimmed by 5 bases and 10 bases, with 10 bases remaining between them. Germline lookup yields CDR1 KGHDR and CDR2 SFDVKD.